This TCR beta chain was captured in a study of shared clonotypes between healthy human individuals. Overall study context: The cohort comprised a couple of women and a few men. Their ages spanned 18 to 49 years. General study points: At large depth, rarefaction still showed sorted-subset sequencing to be incomplete.

V lost 4 bases to trimming and J lost 0 bases, with 19 bases between them. The CDR3 sequence is 18 residues long. Germline V gene lookup returns CDR1 MRHNA and CDR2 SNTAGT. CD45RO negativity and positive selection for CCR7 defined naive CD8 cells, a population that excluded terminally differentiated effector memory CD45RA+ cells. Within Nashville, Tennessee resided all donors, each a Caucasian adult. A word on this clone: Its antigen is still unknown.

Libraries were prepared by immunoSEQ multiplex PCR; TCRdb keeps only in-frame clonotypes and omits some of them. Counted here are millions of clones, over 85% occurring once; the ten biggest clones make up 1% to 1.3%. The receptor was isolated from a man aged 18 to 30 in good health. The chain combines TRBV6-4 with TRBJ2-1, with D maybe TRBD1 (5 bases). The sample comprised naive CD8+ T cells sorted from blood. This CDR3 reads CASSVVPQTASSYNEQFF. CDR3 nucleotide sequence: TGTGCCAGCAGTGTCGTGCCACAGACAGCTTCCTCCTACAATGAGCAGTTCTTC.